The rows below give T cell receptor beta chains drawn from one sample of a study of human T cells and chemical hapten exposure. In TCRdb, the RACE reads were re-called with MiXCR into one record per CDR3 protein. The table records 30,000 to 50,000 distinct CDR3 sequences, roughly an eighth of them present only once. This specimen consisted of whole blood, obtained in connection with sensitization to the hapten diphenylcyclopropenone (DPC). Receptor source: a woman aged 40-49 years with alopecia areata. Some clones in this sample may be carry-over from other donors' samples. CDR3s include the opening cysteine and the closing phenylalanine or tryptophan. A D gene is named only where the DNA matches it firmly. The listing skips clone size in some rows; elsewhere it reads once, few, many or a size class.

clone size	V gene	D gene	J gene	CDR3 protein	CDR3 DNA
NA	TRBV18	NA	TRBJ2-5	CASSPLGVQETQYF	TGTGCCAGCTCACCACTAGGAGTACAAGAGACCCAGTACTTC
many	TRBV5-6	NA	TRBJ1-5	CASNSLNQPQHF	TGTGCCAGCAATAGTCTTAATCAGCCCCAGCATTTT
NA	TRBV29-1	TRBD1	TRBJ1-5	CSVAPSTGVNQPQHF	TGCAGCGTAGCCCCCTCGACAGGGGTCAATCAGCCCCAGCATTTT
few	TRBV6-4	TRBD1	TRBJ2-3	CASSDSLQGADTQYF	TGTGCCAGCAGTGACTCGCTGCAGGGGGCAGATACGCAGTATTTT
many	TRBV5-1	TRBD2	TRBJ2-7	CASSSGLALSYEQYF	TGCGCCAGCAGCTCCGGACTAGCGCTCTCCTACGAGCAGTACTTC
few	TRBV11-2	NA	TRBJ2-3	CASSPGPGVQDTQYF	TGTGCCAGCAGCCCCGGACCGGGAGTACAAGATACGCAGTATTTT
few	TRBV5-1	TRBD1	TRBJ1-1	CASSSGQVTEAFF	TGCGCCAGCAGCTCCGGACAGGTCACTGAAGCTTTCTTT
many	TRBV7-2	TRBD2	TRBJ2-1	CASEMSGRAVNEQFF	TGTGCCAGCGAGATGAGCGGGAGGGCCGTGAATGAGCAGTTCTTC
NA	TRBV19	TRBD1	TRBJ2-5	CASSTRQGYPPTQYF	TGTGCCAGTAGTACTAGACAGGGATACCCCCCGACCCAGTACTTC
many	TRBV5-1	NA	TRBJ2-3	CASSSTADTQYF	TGCGCCAGCAGCTCCACAGCGGATACGCAGTATTTT
many	TRBV28	NA	TRBJ2-5	CASVKGSSYQETQYF	TGTGCCAGCGTGAAGGGATCCTCGTACCAAGAGACCCAGTACTTC
NA	TRBV7-9	TRBD2	TRBJ2-5	CASSLGLAGVVTQYF	TGTGCCAGCAGCTTAGGACTAGCGGGAGTTGTGACCCAGTACTTC
many	TRBV11-2	TRBD1	TRBJ1-5	CASSSTQGANNQPQHF	TGTGCCAGCAGCTCGACACAGGGGGCCAACAATCAGCCCCAGCATTTT
many	TRBV6-5	TRBD1	TRBJ2-7	CASSYPGGSYEQYF	TGTGCCAGCAGTTACCCAGGGGGCTCCTACGAGCAGTACTTC
NA	TRBV5-5	TRBD1	TRBJ1-2	CASSLADRAYGYTF	TGTGCCAGCAGCTTGGCCGACAGGGCCTATGGCTACACCTTC
NA	TRBV10-3	NA	TRBJ1-1	CAISRNTEAFF	TGTGCCATCAGCCGGAACACTGAAGCTTTCTTT
NA	TRBV29-1	NA	TRBJ1-6	CSVAEKSYNSPLHF	TGCAGCGTTGCGGAAAAGTCCTATAATTCACCCCTCCACTTT
many	TRBV12-3/TRBV12-4	NA	TRBJ1-6	CASSFLGGTGNSPLHF	TGTGCCAGCAGTTTTCTTGGTGGAACAGGAAATTCACCCCTCCACTTT
many	TRBV29-1	TRBD1	TRBJ2-7	CSVGGQYSYEQYF	TGCAGCGTTGGGGGACAGTACTCCTACGAGCAGTACTTC
many	TRBV24-1	TRBD1	TRBJ2-3	CATSDNRGRDTQYF	TGTGCCACCAGTGACAACAGGGGACGAGATACGCAGTATTTT
many	TRBV29-1	NA	TRBJ2-1	CSVRSSEQFF	TGCAGCGTGCGTTCCTCTGAGCAGTTCTTC
many	TRBV29-1	TRBD1	TRBJ2-2	CSVETGDRDTGELFF	TGCAGCGTTGAAACAGGGGATCGGGACACCGGGGAGCTGTTTTTT
many	TRBV12-5	NA	TRBJ2-7	CASGLVAGSEQYF	TGTGCTAGTGGTTTGGTAGCTGGGTCCGAGCAGTACTTC
few	TRBV29-1	TRBD1	TRBJ1-2	CSVRTGGNYGYTF	TGCAGCGTAAGGACAGGGGGCAACTATGGCTACACCTTC
NA	TRBV29-1	NA	TRBJ1-1	CSVVWLNTEAFF	TGCAGCGTTGTGTGGTTGAACACTGAAGCTTTCTTT
few	TRBV20-1	NA	TRBJ1-5	CSTTFKEEPQHF	TGCAGTACCACCTTTAAGGAGGAGCCCCAGCATTTT
many	TRBV2	TRBD2	TRBJ2-2	CASSVMASGSTGELFF	TGTGCCAGCAGTGTGATGGCTAGCGGGAGTACCGGGGAGCTGTTTTTT
few	TRBV30	TRBD1	TRBJ1-2	CAWSVPRQGAYGYTF	TGTGCCTGGAGTGTTCCCCGACAGGGGGCCTATGGCTACACCTTC
NA	TRBV20-1	TRBD2	TRBJ2-3	CSARDGTSGTDTQYF	TGCAGTGCTAGAGACGGGACTAGCGGCACAGATACGCAGTATTTT
NA	TRBV6-2/TRBV6-3	NA	TRBJ1-6	CASREQHANNSPLHF	TGTGCCAGCAGAGAACAACACGCGAATAATTCACCCCTCCACTTT
many	TRBV29-1	TRBD1	TRBJ1-1	CSVAGTGVEAFF	TGCAGCGTTGCCGGGACAGGGGTTGAAGCTTTCTTT
NA	TRBV4-1	NA	TRBJ1-4	CASSQDSPTEKLFF	TGCGCCAGCAGCCAAGACTCACCCACCGAAAAACTGTTTTTT
many	TRBV29-1	TRBD2	TRBJ2-5	CSVERRTSGRETQYF	TGCAGCGTTGAAAGGCGGACTAGCGGAAGAGAGACCCAGTACTTC
few	TRBV27	TRBD1	TRBJ1-2	CASSPLPGQGHGYTF	TGTGCCAGCAGTCCTCTACCGGGACAGGGTCATGGCTACACCTTC
NA	TRBV7-2	TRBD1	TRBJ1-2	CASSHTGQGGYGYTF	TGTGCCAGCAGCCATACGGGACAGGGGGGCTATGGCTACACCTTC
NA	TRBV27	NA	TRBJ2-7	CASSFRPRAYEQYF	TGTGCCAGCAGTTTTAGGCCCAGGGCCTACGAGCAGTACTTC
many	TRBV28	TRBD1	TRBJ2-7	CASTTGTASYEQYF	TGTGCCAGCACTACCGGGACAGCGTCCTACGAGCAGTACTTC
few	TRBV7-9	NA	TRBJ2-7	CASSPEVQGKYEQYF	TGTGCCAGCAGCCCAGAGGTGCAGGGGAAGTACGAGCAGTACTTC
few	TRBV28	TRBD1	TRBJ1-5	CASSWGTGEQPQHF	TGTGCCAGCAGTTGGGGGACAGGGGAGCAGCCCCAGCATTTT